The 16 T cell receptor beta chains below were found in one sample sequenced in a study of naive and memory T cell subsets. The study's findings and limits: Especially in CD8 cells, naive repertoires contained a few larger clonotypes, possibly CD45RA-re-expressing memory cells.

Both TRBC1 and TRBC2 were covered by a beta constant-region primer of two equimolar oligonucleotides. Ligated cDNA was amplified by four rounds of PCR with nested alpha and beta constant-region primers and SP2. TCRdb re-called the UMI-ligation and nested PCR reads through MiXCR, storing one row per CDR3 protein. The sample has around 83,000 distinct CDR3 sequences; approximately 11% are singletons. For these TCRs, the target antigens are not known. Sequencing was done on a sample of naive CD4+ T cells from blood. These TCRs come from a human donor in good health.

The chain recombines TRBV5-1 with TRBJ2-2; no definite D call. The ends were cut back, 7 bases at V and 5 bases at J, with 6 bases in the middle. The CDR3 runs 11 residues. The germline V gene has CDR1 SGHRS and CDR2 YFSETQ. In DNA form, the CDR3 reads TGCGCCAGCGGGGTGACCGGGGAGCTGTTTTTT. As protein: CASGVTGELFF.

The chain links TRBV18 to TRBJ2-2, with D possibly TRBD1 on 6 matching bases. The CDR3 sequence is 16 residues long. Per germline, CDR1 KGHSH and CDR2 LQKENI. V was shortened by 0 bases and J by 2 bases, with 10 bases between the two germline ends. CDR3: CASSPPAGVNTGELFF. The CDR3 DNA is TGTGCCAGCTCACCACCAGCAGGGGTCAACACCGGGGAGCTGTTTTTT.

This clonotype was counted at least ten times. An end of the junction does not agree with germline; a read error may underlie this. CDR3 region: CASTLMPPNYGYTF. The CDR3 bases are TGTGCCAGCACCTTAATGCCCCCGAACTATGGCTACACCTTC. The chain is built from TRBV7-9 and TRBJ1-2, with D uncertain. The CDR3 runs 14 residues. Germline assignment: CDR1 SEHNR and CDR2 FQNEAQ (reference sequence).

In DNA, the CDR3 is TGTGCCAGCAGCCCGGTCCTTTTTGAGCACCAGCATTTT. This encodes CASSPVLFEHQHF. J is TRBJ1-5 and V is TRBV7-9; D gene uncertain. Germline lookup yields CDR1 SEHNR and CDR2 FQNEAQ (reference sequence). CDR3 length: 13 amino acids. V was trimmed by 5 bases and J by 12 bases, leaving 17 bases between them. Full variable domain (missing parts from reference TRBV7-9 and TRBJ1-5): DTGVSQNPRHKITKRGQNVTFRCDPISEHNRLYWYRQTLGQGPEFLTYFQNEAQLEKSRLLSDRFSAERPKGSFSTLEIQRTEQGDSAMYLCASSPVLFEHQHFGDGTRLSIL.

The chain carries TRBV5-1 and TRBJ2-5; D perhaps matches TRBD2 (7 bases). Germline-derived CDR1 and CDR2 are SGHRS and YFSETQ. The CDR3 is 15 residues long. V dropped 7 bases and J dropped 5 bases, with 21 bases sitting between them. In nucleotides, the CDR3 is TGCGCCAGCGCCCACGGGCGGGGGCGTGAGGAGACCCAGTACTTC. Its protein is CASAHGRGREETQYF.

The rearrangement uses TRBV7-2 and TRBJ2-1; 10 nucleotides align to TRBD2. Per the germline V gene, CDR1 is SGHTA and CDR2 is FQGNSA. V lost 8 bases, J lost 7 bases, and 11 bases stayed unmatched. This CDR3 spans 15 amino acids. CDR3 sequence reads: CASQALAGVSNEQFF. The CDR3 nucleotides read TGTGCCAGCCAGGCCCTAGCGGGAGTATCTAATGAGCAGTTCTTC.

This clonotype was observed many times. The V gene is TRBV30, the J gene TRBJ1-6; D gene ambiguous. The CDR3 covers 14 residues. Trimming left V 3 bases short and J 12 bases short, with 18 bases between. The V gene's germline CDR1 is GTSNPN and CDR2 SVGIG (reference sequence). The CDR3 is CAWREPTFSLPLHF. In DNA, the CDR3 is TGTGCCTGGAGGGAACCGACGTTTAGTCTACCCCTCCACTTT.

This chain joins TRBV7-9 and TRBJ2-3; the D is unclear. The CDR3 runs to 15 residues. From germline, CDR1 is SEHNR and CDR2 FQNEAQ (reference sequence). Trimming took off 1 base at V and 2 bases at J, with 10 bases between the two ends. CDR3 nucleotide sequence: TGTGCCAGCAGCTTAGGGGTCGGCCTCACAGATACGCAGTATTTT. Its translation: CASSLGVGLTDTQYF. Using reference TRBV7-9 and TRBJ2-3 for the parts outside the CDR3, the full variable domain is DTGVSQNPRHKITKRGQNVTFRCDPISEHNRLYWYRQTLGQGPEFLTYFQNEAQLEKSRLLSDRFSAERPKGSFSTLEIQRTEQGDSAMYLCASSLGVGLTDTQYFGPGTRLTVL.

This clonotype showed up just a few times. This sequence joins TRBV7-9 and TRBJ1-1; no definite D call. Trimming took 0 bases from V and 8 from J, leaving 4 bases between them. The germline V gene encodes CDR1 SEHNR and CDR2 FQNEAQ (reference sequence). The CDR3 runs to 11 residues. The CDR3 loop is CASSLAGEAFF. The CDR3 nucleotides are TGTGCCAGCAGCTTAGCGGGCGAAGCTTTCTTT.

The CDR3 bases are TGCAGTGCTCTGGGGGGGGGACTAGCGACTCGTAAGTCGGAGACCCAGTACTTC. This sequence encodes CSALGGGLATRKSETQYF. The chain is built from TRBV20-1 and TRBJ2-5; 10 bases match TRBD2. Per germline, CDR1 DFQATT and CDR2 SNEGSKA (reference sequence). V shed 5 bases and J 5 bases; nucleotides not matched to a gene: 20. The CDR3 consists of 18 residues.

This clonotype was counted at least ten times. The V call is TRBV7-2, the J call TRBJ2-5, with D perhaps TRBD1 (5 bases). CDR1 SGHTA and CDR2 FQGNSA come from the germline V gene. V shed 2 bases and J shed 4 bases, with 14 bases lying between them. The CDR3 has 15 residues. CDR3 amino acids: CASSLIPVRGETQYF. The DNA of the CDR3 is TGTGCCAGCAGCTTAATTCCCGTAAGGGGAGAGACCCAGTACTTC. Using reference TRBV7-2 and TRBJ2-5 for the parts outside the CDR3, the full variable domain is GAGVSQSPSNKVTEKGKDVELRCDPISGHTALYWYRQSLGQGLEFLIYFQGNSAPDKSGLPSDRFSAERTGGSVSTLTIQRTQQEDSAVYLCASSLIPVRGETQYFGPGTRLLVL.

J is TRBJ2-7 and V is TRBV20-1; TRBD2 matches 9 bases. The ends lost 4 bases at V and 0 bases at J; junction bases unmatched: 4. Germline V lookup: CDR1 DFQATT, CDR2 SNEGSKA (reference sequence). The CDR3 totals 14 residues. The CDR3 nucleotides are TGCAGTGCTACAAGCGGGAGGAGCTCCTACGAGCAGTACTTC. It translates to CSATSGRSSYEQYF.

The chain is built from TRBV6-2 or TRBV6-3 and TRBJ2-1; the D is unclear. Trimming shortened V by 5 bases and J by 7 bases, and 18 bases separated the two germline ends. The CDR3 is 15 amino acids. Germline V gene sequence: CDR1 MNHEY, CDR2 SVGEGT. DNA of the CDR3: TGTGCCAGCAGTATGGGGTCCACCCGGCTAAATGAGCAGTTCTTC. Protein: CASSMGSTRLNEQFF.

The chain employs TRBV7-2 and TRBJ1-1, with D possibly being TRBD1 (5 bases). The V and J ends lost 4 bases and 5 bases respectively, with 11 bases between them. This CDR3 has 13 amino acids. The germline gives CDR1 SGHTA, CDR2 FQGNSA. The CDR3 here is CASSSRRETEAFF. Written as DNA, the CDR3 is TGTGCCAGCAGCTCCCGCAGGGAAACTGAAGCTTTCTTT.

This clonotype was counted between two and nine times. The chain combines TRBV12-3 or TRBV12-4 with TRBJ1-2; TRBD1 is a possible D gene (6 bases). Trimming shortened V by 6 bases and J by 5 bases, and 16 bases separated the two germline ends. There are 14 residues in the CDR3. The CDR3 protein is CASSLQLGAYGYTF. The CDR3 DNA reads as TGTGCCAGCAGCCTCCAACTGGGGGCGTATGGCTACACCTTC.

The chain carries TRBV2 and TRBJ1-1; D might be TRBD1 (5 bases). This CDR3 region has 16 residues. V was trimmed by 2 bases and J by 0 bases, leaving 13 bases between them. Germline lookup yields CDR1 SNHLY and CDR2 FYNNEI. The CDR3 coding sequence is TGTGCCAGCAGTGAAAGCCCCAGGGAAATGAACACTGAAGCTTTCTTT. Translated: CASSESPREMNTEAFF. The full variable domain, rest sourced from reference TRBV2 and TRBJ1-1, is EPEVTQTPSHQVTQMGQEVILRCVPISNHLYFYWYRQILGQKVEFLVSFYNNEISEKSEIFDDQFSVERPDGSNFTLKIRSTKLEDSAMYFCASSESPREMNTEAFFGQGTRLTVV.